This T cell receptor beta chain was found in a study of cytomegalovirus exposure and HLA in healthy donors. Comment on this clone: What it recognizes is unknown.

Study-wide results and limits: What a later analysis reportedly showed was that an Asian-associated ancestry cluster had fewer N-insertions than the approximately 700-donor mean.

The PCR used 60 Vbeta and 13 Jbeta primers. Generated by immunoSEQ multiplex PCR, the TCRdb table keeps only in-frame clones and is missing some. This sample has about 100,000 clones, with 81% found just once. Donors consisted of healthy bone marrow donors. Material: PBMCs. The TCR originated in a woman in her 70s in good health and CMV-seropositive.

DNA for the CDR3: TGTGCCAGCAGTAACCGGGACAGAGCCTACGAGCAGTACTTC. Amino acid sequence: CASSNRDRAYEQYF. The chain combines TRBV6-6 with TRBJ2-7; 7 bases align to TRBD1. From germline, CDR1 is MNHNY and CDR2 SVGAGI (reference sequence). This CDR3 has 14 amino acids. V trimming: 5 bases; J trimming: 2 bases; junction bases outside the gene matches: 6.